This TCR beta chain was observed in a study of cytomegalovirus exposure and HLA in healthy donors listed by TCRdb under 2017. Background for the entire study: In an earlier analysis of 550 to 750 of the donors, 250 to 300 Gb of sequence data and some 100 million unique TCR beta sequences from about 179 million T cells were reported. Alongside the repertoire data, information on donor age, sex, ethnicity and CMV serostatus was compiled. Several DR-DQ haplotypes were handled as single units for association and clustering because linkage in the cohort was strong. The aim of the study was to test whether cataloging public T cell receptors could identify signatures of past pathogen exposure. Of the roughly 400 genotyped donors, about 80% fell in the genetic ancestry cluster associated with self-reported Caucasian donors. Genome-wide SNP genotypes for about 60% of the roughly 670 donors were used in a later genetic analysis, which treated that subset as a discovery cohort. An earlier analysis of 500 to 650 of the donors applied high-throughput TCR beta sequencing to assess whether each TCR beta V gene segment acted as functional or pseudogenic. All discovery cohort repertoires had been generated using a single sequencing platform. Roughly 290 gigabases of sequencing data and around 88 million unique TCR sequences made up an early release that covered about 640 HLA-typed donors. Typing coverage varied by locus: roughly 620-640 donors for A, B, C, DRB1 and DQB1; approximately 520 for DQA1; more than 600 for DPA1; roughly 470 for DPB1. The study combined high-throughput TCR immunosequencing, statistical association of individual TCRs with disease status, and machine learning to predict cytomegalovirus infection status. To study patterns of TCR occurrence, a later analysis re-analyzed previously published TCR beta repertoires from 500 to 850 donors and added high-resolution HLA genotyping. Besides the first cohort of around 670 subjects, a separate validation cohort made up of 95 to 150 different subjects was used. Rather than using new phenotypic data, the later analysis identified candidate immune exposures from TCR beta sequences and from how often those sequences occurred across donors. HLA typing covered class I and class II loci at four-digit resolution. Among a few hundred genotyped donors of the cohort, an average of around 240,000 unique TCR beta nucleotide sequences were sequenced per donor, roughly a sixth of them non-productive. Using immunosequencing, the study profiled T cell repertoires from around 680 subjects and related those repertoires to cytomegalovirus serostatus. Paper-wide results and their limitations: In a later analysis, several top co-occurrence clusters were reported to appear linked to parvovirus B19, influenza, CMV and Epstein-Barr virus. The study gave a list of around 170 TCR beta chains associated with cytomegalovirus. The cohort was sequenced for TCR beta chains only, and without alpha or paired-chain data the features that could be detected were limited. In a later analysis, HLA-associated TCR beta chains showed more clonal expansion and lower generation probabilities than non-associated chains that were equally common. V-gene and J-gene trimming of TCR beta chains was associated with a missense DCLRE1C variant in a later genetic analysis, and the association was replicated in an independent cohort. Most CMV-associated TCR beta chains appeared to be HLA-restricted in a later analysis, and the HLA associations seemed to be driven largely by CMV exposure. When HLA alleles, especially DR and DQ, strongly co-occurred, TCR associations were difficult to assign to individual alleles. In vitro tests confirmed that a few of the cytomegalovirus-associated TCR beta chains recognize cytomegalovirus antigens. Immune exposure information for the cohort was limited to CMV serostatus. In a later genetic analysis, fewer N-insertions in productive TCRs were reported among donors in an Asian-associated ancestry cluster than the roughly 700-donor mean. The authors suggested that the approach could potentially be generalized to other disease states and immunological phenotypes. HLA typing was unavailable for some donors at each locus, so association tests used only the typed subset. Because the 87-base-pair reads could not distinguish some IMGT-functional V segments, including TRBV6-2 and TRBV6-3, those segments were excluded. Specific HLA alleles were associated with over 15,000 TCR beta sequences at a false discovery rate of 0.05 in a later analysis. A further reported finding was that TCR beta sequences accurately predicted the HLA-A and HLA-B alleles for most subjects in the first cohort. Roughly uniform sequencing depth across donors was assumed in presence/absence analyses, although this assumption may not hold. Correlated functional status among segregating V segments might reflect linkage disequilibrium, but an unknown experimental factor could not be ruled out. A group of highly shared sequence variants was considered likely to be a technical artifact of the sequencing pipeline. Seventeen rarely observed V segments, including chromosome 9 orphons, were excluded from the earlier analysis of several hundred of the donors because counts were too low. Cytomegalovirus status was reported to be diagnosed by the classifier with high specificity and sensitivity in both the original and validation cohorts. Most TCR sequences were seen in very few donors, while some public TCRs were found in many individuals. An earlier analysis of 587 of the donors showed that most TCR beta V segments appeared in productive rearrangements either about 87% or about 30% of the time, which broadly matched IMGT annotations. In a later analysis, TCR association rates were found to vary across HLA loci, with the most associated TCRs seen for DRB1 alleles and the fewest for HLA-C alleles.

In total, 666 healthy bone marrow donors made up the cohort. At the time of sampling, every cohort member was nominally healthy, though immune exposures that went unrecorded were likely present. The donor was CMV seronegative and belonged to the group of 320 or so seronegative cohort members. A peripheral blood sample was provided by each donor, and peripheral blood mononuclear cells were used for TCR beta sequencing. The Qiagen DNeasy Blood Extraction Kit was used to extract genomic DNA from the blood cell samples. CDR1 and CDR2, per the germline V gene (reference sequence), are SEHNR and FQNEAQ. Trimming removed 5 bases from V and 5 bases from J, leaving 15 bases between the germline ends. From the cysteine through the phenylalanine, the CDR3 covers 14 amino acids. Only the CDR3 portion is preserved as DNA: 42 bases, with reading frame beginning at the first base. With regard to this clone: Its antigen is still unknown. No per-base quality is available; no much larger clone lies one base away.

The method was the immunoSEQ multiplex PCR assay. A mixture of 60 forward primers for TCR Vbeta segments and 13 reverse primers for TCR Jbeta segments was used in the multiplex PCR. Amplification of the CDR3 region of rearranged TCR beta genes was performed with a multiplex PCR assay on genomic DNA. The Illumina HiSeq System was used to sequence the amplified TCR beta libraries as 87-base-pair reads. The original pipeline was this. A later analysis counted about 76 million unique TCR beta chains across the 650 to 800 repertoires, and 9.5 million to 11 million of these chains were shared by at least two donors. Raw reads were error-corrected and collapsed into unique sequences with a nearest-neighbor algorithm that merged closely related sequences to remove PCR and sequencing errors. To assign V, D and J gene segments, CDR3 sequences were aligned to IMGT reference sequences. Each retained sequence needed at least a six-nucleotide match to both a V gene segment and a J gene segment. Rearrangements were called productive when the CDR3 lacked stop codons and stayed in frame with V and J; all others were non-productive. CDR3 was defined according to IMGT convention as the region running from the second conserved V-encoded cysteine to the conserved J-encoded phenylalanine. The earlier analysis of roughly 590 of the donors excluded any sequence lacking an unambiguous match to a single V gene segment. In an earlier analysis of several hundred of the donors, V segments were called functional above 56.7% productive rearrangements and were called segregating when the between-donor standard deviation exceeded 5%. A statistical classification framework was built to diagnose cytomegalovirus status from the catalog of TCR beta chain sequences. In a later analysis, TCR nucleotide sequences were compared against IMGT/GENE-DB human TR gene sequences so that V and J genes could be assigned. Using the TCRdist pipeline, a later analysis assigned CDR3 sequences along with most-parsimonious VDJ recombination scenarios. A later analysis defined each TCR beta chain by its CDR3 amino acid sequence plus V-gene family, and excluded reads lacking a unique V-gene family. A later analysis removed 500 to 650 highly shared, low-generation-probability nucleotide sequences to deal with suspected cross-contamination and a sequencing artifact. In a later analysis, a clonal expansion index was calculated for each public chain from normalized within-repertoire ranks of inferred template counts. A later analysis computed generation probabilities with a VDJ recombination model fitted to out-of-frame rearrangements, and checked the results against IGoR. In a later analysis, TCR-TCR, TCR-HLA and TCR-CMV co-occurrence was scored with hypergeometric tests, and a repertoire-size bias correction was applied to TCR pairs. To estimate false discovery rates, a later analysis permuted the HLA or CMV assignments 20 times. In a later analysis, co-occurring TCRs were grouped using DBSCAN, and TCRdist sequence similarity was added for clustering within HLA-allele-positive subsets. For co-occurrence clustering, repertoires with fewer than 30,000 or more than 120,000 public chains were excluded, along with several repertoires with anomalous nucleotide sharing. Drawn from immuneACCESS, this table holds only the in-frame rearrangements with V and J called that TCRdb kept. Clones are partly lost; checked studies trace under half to an unresolved V gene and leave the rest unexplained. Clonal size and the V and J genes are those of that table, whereas D and trimming came from the DNA. The sample has roughly 230,000 clones on record, around 90% of them singletons. The ten largest clones represent about 1.7% of the sample.

Specimen: PBMCs. The chain uses TRBV7-9 and TRBJ1-1; TRBD1 might be the D gene, on 5 matching bases. The source of this sequence is a girl aged 2-10 years in good health and CMV-seronegative. This receptor has the CDR3 CASSLPGGGTEAFF. In nucleotide form, the sequence is TGTGCCAGCAGCCTACCCGGGGGAGGGACTGAAGCTTTCTTT.